This is a list of T cell receptor beta chains from one sample in a study of blood T cell repertoires in COVID-19. TCRdb's copy holds only in-frame clones and misses some; the assay was immunoSEQ multiplex PCR. In the table there are over 90,000 clones, over 75% of which are singletons. The material sequenced was peripheral blood. These TCRs come from a man aged 55 to 70 with acute or convalescent COVID-19. CDR3s include the opening cysteine and the closing phenylalanine or tryptophan. Fields, in order: clone size, D gene, V gene, J gene, CDR3 protein, CDR3 DNA. D genes are given only for firm matches. Rows may omit the clone size; those that give it use once, few, many or a size class.

size: -
D: TRBD1
V: TRBV6-5
J: TRBJ2-1
CDR3: CASSRRWTGDNEQFF
DNA: TGTGCCAGCAGTCGTCGCTGGACAGGGGACAATGAGCAGTTCTTC

size: -
D: TRBD2
V: TRBV11-3
J: TRBJ2-1
CDR3: CASSFSVAGPYNEQFF
DNA: TGTGCCAGCAGCTTCAGCGTAGCGGGGCCCTACAATGAGCAGTTCTTC

size: few
D: TRBD2
V: TRBV25-1
J: TRBJ2-4
CDR3: CASRSEGRDIQYF
DNA: TGTGCCAGCAGGTCGGAAGGGAGGGACATTCAGTACTTC

size: -
D: -
V: TRBV5-5
J: TRBJ2-7
CDR3: CASSWSSYEQYF
DNA: TGTGCCAGCAGCTGGAGTTCCTACGAGCAGTACTTC

size: -
D: -
V: TRBV9
J: TRBJ1-4
CDR3: CASSEGTGGSEKLFF
DNA: TGTGCCAGCAGCGAGGGGACTGGGGGGAGTGAAAAACTGTTTTTT

size: -
D: TRBD2
V: TRBV3-1/TRBV3-2
J: TRBJ2-1
CDR3: CASSRGKGLAGDSSYNEQFF
DNA: TGTGCCAGCAGCCGTGGAAAGGGACTAGCGGGTGATAGCTCCTACAATGAGCAGTTCTTC

size: -
D: TRBD2
V: TRBV28
J: TRBJ2-3
CDR3: CASSFLPAGGPDTQYF
DNA: TGTGCCAGCAGTTTTCTCCCAGCGGGAGGACCAGATACGCAGTATTTT

size: -
D: TRBD1
V: TRBV6-6
J: TRBJ2-1
CDR3: CASSLQGSSYNEQFF
DNA: TGTGCCAGCAGCTTACAGGGGTCCTCCTACAATGAGCAGTTCTTC

size: -
D: -
V: TRBV4-3
J: TRBJ1-1
CDR3: CASSQGLGREAFF
DNA: TGCGCCAGCAGCCAAGGGTTGGGGAGGGAAGCTTTCTTT

size: -
D: -
V: TRBV2
J: TRBJ1-3
CDR3: CASSEEGRSGNTIYF
DNA: TGTGCCAGCAGTGAGGAGGGACGGTCTGGAAACACCATATATTTT

size: -
D: -
V: TRBV6-5
J: TRBJ1-5
CDR3: CASIGISSNQPQHF
DNA: TGTGCCAGCATCGGGATTTCTAGCAATCAGCCCCAGCATTTT

size: -
D: TRBD2
V: TRBV10-3
J: TRBJ2-2
CDR3: CAISISGADTGELFF
DNA: TGTGCCATCAGTATCAGCGGGGCCGACACCGGGGAGCTGTTTTTT

size: once
D: -
V: TRBV9
J: TRBJ1-6
CDR3: CASSVGGGDYNSPLHF
DNA: TGTGCCAGCAGCGTAGGGGGAGGGGATTATAATTCACCCCTCCACTTT

size: -
D: TRBD1
V: TRBV6-5
J: TRBJ2-7
CDR3: CASSRTGVAYEQYF
DNA: TGTGCCAGCAGTAGGACAGGGGTGGCGTACGAGCAGTACTTC

size: medium-sized
D: TRBD1
V: TRBV5-6
J: TRBJ2-5
CDR3: CASSWAGTGRETQYF
DNA: TGTGCCAGCAGCTGGGCAGGGACAGGGAGGGAGACCCAGTACTTC

size: -
D: -
V: TRBV7-9
J: TRBJ1-1
CDR3: CASRQLANTEAFF
DNA: TGTGCCAGCAGGCAGTTGGCGAACACTGAAGCTTTCTTT

size: -
D: TRBD2
V: TRBV5-6
J: TRBJ2-1
CDR3: CASSLVRLAGGSYNEQFF
DNA: TGTGCCAGCAGCTTGGTGAGGCTAGCGGGAGGGTCCTACAATGAGCAGTTCTTC

size: few
D: TRBD1
V: TRBV7-2
J: TRBJ1-2
CDR3: CASSLDKTGARGYTF
DNA: TGTGCCAGCAGCTTAGATAAGACAGGGGCGAGGGGCTACACCTTC

size: -
D: -
V: TRBV6-5
J: TRBJ1-5
CDR3: CASSYAEGRPPQHF
DNA: TGTGCCAGCAGTTACGCGGAGGGGAGGCCGCCCCAGCATTTT

size: -
D: -
V: TRBV4-3
J: TRBJ1-2
CDR3: CASSPAGTSNYGYTF
DNA: TGCGCCAGCAGCCCCGCAGGTACTTCTAACTATGGCTACACCTTC

size: many
D: TRBD1
V: TRBV7-2
J: TRBJ2-1
CDR3: CASSLQQGANEQFF
DNA: TGTGCCAGCAGCTTACAACAGGGGGCTAATGAGCAGTTCTTC

size: -
D: -
V: TRBV7-9
J: TRBJ1-4
CDR3: CASSPYGNEKLFF
DNA: TGTGCCAGCAGCCCCTATGGTAATGAAAAACTGTTTTTT

size: -
D: -
V: TRBV9
J: TRBJ2-7
CDR3: CASSVGGHEQYF
DNA: TGTGCCAGCAGCGTAGGGGGCCACGAGCAGTACTTC

size: -
D: TRBD2
V: TRBV7-2
J: TRBJ2-3
CDR3: CASSLGRGGTDTQYF
DNA: TGTGCCAGCAGCTTAGGACGGGGGGGCACAGATACGCAGTATTTT